This entry concerns a single T cell receptor (beta chain). This clonotype was counted many times. It has no known antigen specificity. The record has no base qualities; no much larger clone is one base away. V drops 4 bases and J drops 5 bases, leaving 5 bases in between. CDR3 length: 12 amino acids, cysteine to phenylalanine. Solely the CDR3 DNA is kept, with 36 bases framed from the first base. Reading the germline V gene (reference sequence) gives CDR1 SEHNR and CDR2 FQNEAQ. TCR beta repertoires were profiled from peripheral blood of 13 young patients with multiple sclerosis to demonstrate the VDJtools post-analysis software. The multiple sclerosis patients were children and adolescents ranging in age from 6 to 15 years. Receptors were amplified or captured by PCR. Sequencing relied on an Illumina HiSeq 2500. Unique molecular identifiers were incorporated into TCR beta cDNA libraries to reduce PCR and sequencing biases. Every 1 to 10 million input T cells yielded 500,000 or so cDNA molecules, meaning each molecule approximated one T cell. Patient libraries were prepared and sequenced with the same protocol used for the earlier healthy control dataset. Within a given batch, samples were prepared together, multiplexed and sequenced on the same HiSeq lane. For the original study's pipeline: Raw barcoded reads were processed with MIGEC, and single-read molecular identifier groups were discarded before consensus assembly and CDR3 extraction. VDJtools was used for post-analysis of the clonotype tables, with diversity normalized by down-sampling every dataset to the smallest sample size. In repertoire overlap clustering, CDR3 amino acid sequences, but not nucleotide sequences, were matched to correct batch-related cross-sample contamination. In TCRdb, the public reads were trimmed at Q25 with fastp and aligned with MiXCR, with productive beta chains retained. Under each unique CDR3 protein, matching rows form one entry showing the most common genes and DNA. TCRdb's processing, not the authors' own work, is the source of the V and J calls. The sample profile shows over 250,000 distinct CDR3 sequences; around 34% of them were found once. The top ten constitute more than 4% of the sample.

These data belong to a study of post-analysis software for immune sequencing data (dated by TCRdb to between 2015 and 2016). Concerning the study at large: Recorded disease courses included relapsing-remitting, secondary progressive and progressive-relapsing multiple sclerosis, with some patients lacking subtype annotation. Patient repertoires were compared against 10 to 12 previously published healthy control repertoires from donors aged about 6 to 25 years. A subset of samples was prepared in parallel using single-end sample barcoding, then pooled and co-amplified after Illumina adapter ligation. Overall study outcomes, separate from this receptor: Patients showed significantly higher frequencies than controls for a few TRBV segments, among them TRBV5-6, TRBV5-1 and TRBV20-1. The control group was slightly older than the multiple sclerosis patient group. Normalized Chao1 diversity was significantly lower in multiple sclerosis patients than controls, suggesting substantial peripheral T-cell clonal expansion. When samples were clustered directly using the F measure, samples prepared in the same batch co-clustered strongly, which prompted a batch-effect correction.

The source material was blood. The sequence is built from TRBV7-9 and TRBJ2-2, with no confidently assigned D gene. The clonotype originates from a girl aged 10 to 17 with multiple sclerosis. The nucleotide sequence reads as follows: TGTGCCAGCAGCTCAACTACCGGGGAGCTGTTTTTT. Its protein reads: CASSSTTGELFF. With all but the CDR3 taken from the reference TRBV7-9 and TRBJ2-2 genes, the full variable domain is: DTGVSQNPRHKITKRGQNVTFRCDPISEHNRLYWYRQTLGQGPEFLTYFQNEAQLEKSRLLSDRFSAERPKGSFSTLEIQRTEQGDSAMYLCASSSTTGELFFGEGSRLTVL.